What follows are 16 T cell receptor beta chains derived from one specimen sequenced in a study of T-cell reconstitution after alpha-beta-depleted transplantation in children. A library of TCRbeta sequences, prepared with unique molecular identifiers, was generated. TCRdb itself ran the PCR reads through MiXCR, one entry per CDR3 protein. The sample has around 76,000 distinct CDR3 sequences; around a sixth are singletons. The sample in question was PBMCs, mostly from graft donor cells, obtained 360 days after TCRalphabeta/CD19-depleted stem cell transplant. Source of these receptors: a male patient under 10 years old who had a stem cell transplant for acute lymphoblastic leukemia, so the T cells may come from the graft donor.

This clonotype was detected many times. This chain links TRBV28 with TRBJ1-1; 9 bases are shared with TRBD1. The CDR3 spans 16 residues. Germline V gives CDR1 MDHEN, CDR2 SYDVKM. Germline trimming cut 3 bases from V and 5 bases from J; bases unmatched to any gene: 10. The chain's CDR3 is CASSLIPGTGWTEAFF. The CDR3 nucleotides are TGTGCCAGCAGTTTGATCCCCGGGACAGGGTGGACTGAAGCTTTCTTT.

This clonotype was seen a handful of times. This chain uses TRBV12-3 or TRBV12-4 with TRBJ1-1; 8 nucleotides align to TRBD1. There are 16 residues in the CDR3. Losses at the gene ends were 1 base for V and 2 bases for J; bases not matched to a gene: 6. The CDR3 DNA is TGTGCCAGCAGTTTAGGGCTCGGACAGGGTAACACTGAAGCTTTCTTT. Translated, it gives CASSLGLGQGNTEAFF.

This clonotype came up a few times. The chain couples TRBV7-8 to TRBJ2-3; TRBD2 matches at 7 bases. This CDR3 is 15 amino acids long. Germline CDR1 SGHVS, CDR2 FQNEAQ. V shed 2 bases, J shed 2 bases, and the junction held 4 bases outside the gene matches. This CDR3 reads CASSLRGLVTDTQYF. CDR3 sequence (DNA): TGTGCCAGCAGCTTAAGAGGACTAGTCACAGATACGCAGTATTTT.

The chain has TRBV18 and TRBJ2-3; 8 bases align to TRBD1. Germline lookup yields CDR1 KGHSH and CDR2 LQKENI. The V gene end was trimmed by 3 bases and the J gene end by 9 bases; junction bases not matched to a gene: 5. CDR3 length: 13 residues. CDR3 nucleotide sequence: TGTGCCAGCTCACCTACTACAGGGGGAACGCAGTATTTT. Residues: CASSPTTGGTQYF.

This CDR3 is CASSLFSQPQHF. The CDR3 DNA is TGTGCCAGCAGTTTATTTAGCCAGCCCCAGCATTTT. This chain links TRBV28 with TRBJ1-5; no firm D call. The ends were cut back, 1 base at V and 7 bases at J, with 5 bases in the middle. The germline V gene encodes CDR1 MDHEN and CDR2 SYDVKM. The CDR3 sequence is 12 residues long.

The DNA of the CDR3 is TGCGCCAGCAGTGACGGGTCGGGGCGCGGCAAAAACATTCAGTACTTC. Residues: CASSDGSGRGKNIQYF. V usage is TRBV10-2 and J usage is TRBJ2-4, with D perhaps matching TRBD1 or TRBD2 (5 bases each). Trimming took off 3 bases at V and 3 bases at J, with 15 bases between the two ends. The germline V gene has CDR1 WSHSY and CDR2 SAAADI. The CDR3 is made up of 16 amino acids.

The CDR3 here is CASRAGTSGRGVAKNIQYF. CDR3 DNA sequence: TGTGCCAGCAGGGCCGGGACTAGCGGGAGGGGGGTAGCCAAAAACATTCAGTACTTC. The rearrangement uses TRBV6-1 and TRBJ2-4, with 16 nucleotides matching TRBD2. This CDR3 region has 19 residues. CDR1 and CDR2 from the germline V gene are MNHNS and SASEGT. Trimming at V came to 6 bases and at J to 0 bases, leaving 8 bases not matched to a gene.

This clonotype was seen only a few times. The rearrangement joins TRBV5-1 to TRBJ2-3, with D maybe TRBD2 (6 bases). This CDR3 is built from 16 residues. The V end was cut by 0 bases, the J end by 9 bases, with 20 bases between. Germline-derived CDR1 and CDR2 are SGHRS and YFSETQ. CDR3 DNA sequence: TGCGCCAGCAGCTTGGGACTTTTGCCGGGGGAAGGGACGCAGTATTTT. Residues: CASSLGLLPGEGTQYF.

This clonotype was seen a few times. The chain carries TRBV5-1 and TRBJ2-5, with TRBD1 as a possible D gene (5 bases). Per the germline V gene, CDR1 is SGHRS and CDR2 is YFSETQ. The CDR3 extends over 14 amino acids. V dropped 4 bases and J dropped 5 bases, with 15 bases sitting between them. The CDR3 loop is CASSLGAGEETQYF. The CDR3 region has the DNA TGCGCCAGCAGCCTAGGGGCAGGAGAGGAGACCCAGTACTTC.

In this sample, this clonotype turned up a few times. This rearrangement joins TRBV12-3 or TRBV12-4 to TRBJ2-2; 7 bases match TRBD1. The CDR3 loop spans 16 amino acids. The trim removed 4 bases at V and 0 bases at J, leaving 5 bases unmatched. The CDR3 region is CASSSQGIANTGELFF. The DNA for the CDR3 is TGTGCCAGCAGTTCACAGGGGATCGCGAACACCGGGGAGCTGTTTTTT.

DNA for the CDR3: TGCAGCGTTGAAGAGCGACTAGCGGGAGTCAGGGGTGAGCAGTTCTTC. This translates into CSVEERLAGVRGEQFF. The chain links TRBV29-1 to TRBJ2-1, with 12 bases lining up with TRBD2. Looked up from germline, CDR1 is SQVTM and CDR2 is ANQGSEA. The CDR3 loop spans 16 amino acids. V dropped 0 bases and J dropped 9; count of bases not matched to a gene: 9.

The J gene is TRBJ2-1, the V gene TRBV6-5; D uncertain. CDR3 length equals 13 residues. The germline gives CDR1 MNHEY, CDR2 SVGAGI. Trimming shortened V by 0 bases and J by 5 bases, and 5 bases separated the two germline ends. The CDR3 loop is CASSYSTNNEQFF. The CDR3 coding sequence is TGTGCCAGCAGTTACTCCACCAACAATGAGCAGTTCTTC.

Points on this clonotype: Germline and junction disagree at one end, which may indicate a read error. The chain links TRBV7-7 to TRBJ2-4; 10 bases align to TRBD1. The CDR3 consists of 16 residues. Germline loops: CDR1 SSHAT, CDR2 FNYEAQ (reference sequence). In nucleotides, the CDR3 is TGTGCTAGCAGCAAGGGACAGGGGCTAGCCAAAAACATTCAGTACTTC. It yields the protein CASSKGQGLAKNIQYF. The full variable domain, rest sourced from reference TRBV7-7 and TRBJ2-4, is GAGVSQSPRYKVTKRGQDVTLRCDPISSHATLYWYQQALGQGPEFLTYFNYEAQPDKSGLPSDRFSAERPEGSISTLTIQRTEQRDSAMYRCASSKGQGLAKNIQYFGAGTRLSVL.

The V gene is TRBV2, the J gene TRBJ2-1; 10 bases fit TRBD2. The CDR3 spans 16 residues. Germline CDR1 and CDR2: SNHLY and FYNNEI. The V and J ends lost 6 bases and 8 bases, in that order; junction bases with no gene match: 13. The DNA of the CDR3 is TGTGCCAGCAGCGAGTCGCGGACTAGCGGTCTTGATGAGCAGTTCTTC. Translating gives CASSESRTSGLDEQFF.

The chain joins TRBV5-1 to TRBJ2-5; maybe TRBD1 (6 bases). The germline gives CDR1 SGHRS, CDR2 YFSETQ. The ends were cut back, 4 bases at V and 5 bases at J, with 15 bases in the middle. The CDR3 runs 14 residues. DNA of the CDR3: TGCGCCAGCAGCAGTTACAGGGACCCCGAGACCCAGTACTTC. The encoded protein is CASSSYRDPETQYF. The variable domain in full, with the rest retrieved from reference TRBV5-1 and TRBJ2-5, is KAGVTQTPRYLIKTRGQQVTLSCSPISGHRSVSWYQQTPGQGLQFLFEYFSETQRNKGNFPGRFSGRQFSNSRSEMNVSTLELGDSALYLCASSSYRDPETQYFGPGTRLLVL.

This clonotype has a count of ten or more. CDR3 DNA sequence: TGTGCCAGCAGCTTCTGGACTAGCGGAAACATTCAGTACTTC. This codes for CASSFWTSGNIQYF. The J gene is TRBJ2-4, the V gene TRBV5-4, with TRBD2 matching over 10 bases. The germline V gene has CDR1 SGHNT and CDR2 YYREEE (reference sequence). This CDR3 comprises 14 residues. Trimming took 2 bases from V and 6 from J; bases not matched to a gene: 2. Using reference TRBV5-4 and TRBJ2-4 for the parts outside the CDR3, the full variable domain is ETGVTQSPTHLIKTRGQQVTLRCSSQSGHNTVSWYQQALGQGPQFIFQYYREEENGRGNFPPRFSGLQFPNYSSELNVNALELDDSALYLCASSFWTSGNIQYFGAGTRLSVL.